Listed below are T cell receptor beta chains from one sample, sequenced in a study of blood T cells in healthy people across ages. TCRdb passed the 5' RACE reads through MiXCR, listing each CDR3 protein once. The sample lists around 1,800,000 distinct CDR3 sequences; 35% to 50% were seen once. What was sequenced was blood. The receptors here all came from a human donor in good health. The CDR3 runs from the conserved cysteine through the conserved F or W.

>TRBV9|TRBJ2-5
CASSLGTSGPHQETQYF
>TRBV12-3/TRBV12-4|TRBJ1-6
CASRLGGGRSPLHF
>TRBV7-2|-
CASSFTPSGYEQYF
>TRBV2|TRBJ2-1
CASSESGGGNEQFF
>TRBV12-3/TRBV12-4|TRBJ2-3
CASSSDNLNTDTQYF
>TRBV12-3/TRBV12-4|TRBJ1-6
CASKQVTGDSPLHF
>TRBV7-2|TRBJ2-7
CASSRGGGTVTYEQYF
>TRBV29-1|TRBJ1-2
CSVRDTNRGYGYTF
>TRBV29-1|TRBJ2-3
CSVPPGSGTDTQYF
>TRBV28|TRBJ2-2
CASSSLAGGTGELFF
>TRBV7-2|TRBJ2-3
CASSSPGEPSGADTQYF
>TRBV6-2/TRBV6-3|TRBJ2-7
CASSLRTQRYEQYF
>TRBV7-6|TRBJ1-1
CASTPMSGGRGTEAFF
>TRBV2|TRBJ2-7
CASSPRTAVGYEQYF
>TRBV29-1|TRBJ2-1
CSVDGDRDNNEQFF
>TRBV7-2|TRBJ1-2
CASSSANRTPSYGYTF
>TRBV9|TRBJ1-1
CASSQAEGAITEAFF
>TRBV6-1|TRBJ1-2
CASSESPGQGAYYGYTF
>TRBV7-9|TRBJ2-4
CASSSWTGNTKNIQYF
>TRBV20-1|TRBJ2-1
CSAHKSGGESGYNEQFF
>TRBV10-3|TRBJ2-3
CAIRGQLTDTQYF
>TRBV4-3|TRBJ2-1
CASSQEATRGDEQFF
>TRBV3-1|TRBJ2-1
CAGSQALAGGEQFF
>TRBV12-3/TRBV12-4|TRBJ2-3
CASSFVLAGNPQYF
>TRBV19|TRBJ2-1
CASSRRMILSYNEQFF
>TRBV7-2|TRBJ2-1
CASSFWPANREQFF
>TRBV5-1|TRBJ1-2
CASSLLSQNYGYTF
>TRBV7-3|TRBJ2-2
CASSRGRSDGELFF
>TRBV3-1|TRBJ2-7
CASSQRATYEQYF
>TRBV29-1|-
CSGLTTGNEQYF
>TRBV7-6|TRBJ1-1
CASSRFTGDTEAFF
>TRBV29-1|TRBJ1-2
CSARRRQGSGDYGYTF
>TRBV29-1|TRBJ1-1
CSTTLTGNTEAFF
>TRBV29-1|TRBJ2-3
CSVESRQVGDTQYF
>TRBV7-6|TRBJ2-3
CASSLGPYSGQGSTDTQYF
>TRBV12-3/TRBV12-4|TRBJ2-3
CASNLGYRSTDTQYF
>TRBV25-1|TRBJ1-2
CASRQANYGYTF